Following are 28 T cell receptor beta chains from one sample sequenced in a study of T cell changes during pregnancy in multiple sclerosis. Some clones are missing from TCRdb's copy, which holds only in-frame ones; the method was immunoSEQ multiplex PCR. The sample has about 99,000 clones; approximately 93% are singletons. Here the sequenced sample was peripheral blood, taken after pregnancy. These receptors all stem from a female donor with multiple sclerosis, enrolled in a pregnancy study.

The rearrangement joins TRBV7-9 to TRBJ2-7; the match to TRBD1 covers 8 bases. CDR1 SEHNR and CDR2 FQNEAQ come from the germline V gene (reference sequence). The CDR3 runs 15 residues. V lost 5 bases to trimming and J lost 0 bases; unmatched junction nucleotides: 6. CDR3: CASSGTGSISYEQYF. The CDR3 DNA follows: TGTGCCAGCAGCGGGACAGGTAGCATCTCCTACGAGCAGTACTTC. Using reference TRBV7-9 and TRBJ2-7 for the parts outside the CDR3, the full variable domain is DTGVSQNPRHKITKRGQNVTFRCDPISEHNRLYWYRQTLGQGPEFLTYFQNEAQLEKSRLLSDRFSAERPKGSFSTLEIQRTEQGDSAMYLCASSGTGSISYEQYFGPGTRLTVT.

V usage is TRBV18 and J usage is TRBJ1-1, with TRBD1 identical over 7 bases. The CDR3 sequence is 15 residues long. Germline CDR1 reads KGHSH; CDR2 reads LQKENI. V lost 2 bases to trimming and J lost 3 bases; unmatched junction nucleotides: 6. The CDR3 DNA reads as TGTGCCAGCTCACCATCGGGACAGTTGGACACTGAAGCTTTCTTT. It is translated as CASSPSGQLDTEAFF. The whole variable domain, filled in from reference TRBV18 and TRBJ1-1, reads NAGVMQNPRHLVRRRGQEARLRCSPMKGHSHVYWYRQLPEEGLKFMVYLQKENIIDESGMPKERFSAEFPKEGPSILRIQQVVRGDSAAYFCASSPSGQLDTEAFFGQGTRLTVV.

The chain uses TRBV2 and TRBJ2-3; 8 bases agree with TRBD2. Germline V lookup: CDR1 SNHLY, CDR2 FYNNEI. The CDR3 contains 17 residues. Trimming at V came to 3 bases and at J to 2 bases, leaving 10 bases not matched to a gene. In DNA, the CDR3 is TGTGCCAGCAGTGATCCGGCGGGAGGCAGATTCACAGATACGCAGTATTTT. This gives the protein CASSDPAGGRFTDTQYF.

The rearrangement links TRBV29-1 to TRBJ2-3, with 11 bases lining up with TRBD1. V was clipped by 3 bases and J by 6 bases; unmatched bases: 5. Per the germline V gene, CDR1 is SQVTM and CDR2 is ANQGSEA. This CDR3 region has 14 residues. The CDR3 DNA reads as TGCAGCGTTGAGGGACAGGGGGAATTCGATACGCAGTATTTT. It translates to CSVEGQGEFDTQYF.

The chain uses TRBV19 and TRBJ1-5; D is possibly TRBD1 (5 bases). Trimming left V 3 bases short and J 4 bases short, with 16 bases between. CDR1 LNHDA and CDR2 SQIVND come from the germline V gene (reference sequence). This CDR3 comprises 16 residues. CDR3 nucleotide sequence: TGTGCCAGTAGTATTATCAGGGTCTCTAAGAATCAGCCCCAGCATTTT. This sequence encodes CASSIIRVSKNQPQHF. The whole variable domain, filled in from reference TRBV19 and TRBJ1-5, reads DGGITQSPKYLFRKEGQNVTLSCEQNLNHDAMYWYRQDPGQGLRLIYYSQIVNDFQKGDIAEGYSVSREKKESFPLTVTSAQKNPTAFYLCASSIIRVSKNQPQHFGDGTRLSIL.

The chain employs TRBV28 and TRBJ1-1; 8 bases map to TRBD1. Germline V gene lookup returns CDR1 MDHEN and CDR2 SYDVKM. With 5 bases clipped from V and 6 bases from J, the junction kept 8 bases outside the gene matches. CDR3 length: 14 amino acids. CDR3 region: CASSTTRTGPEAFF. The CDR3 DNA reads TGTGCCAGCAGTACCACCCGGACAGGGCCTGAAGCTTTCTTT.

The DNA for the CDR3 is TGTGCCAGTACCCTTCTCCTCCTGACAGGGGGGAAGAATGGCTACACCTTC. Translation gives CASTLLLLTGGKNGYTF. V and J are TRBV19 and TRBJ1-2; 9 nucleotides line up with TRBD1. This CDR3 is 17 amino acids long. In germline, CDR1 is LNHDA, CDR2 SQIVND (reference sequence). Trimming cost V 7 bases and J 6 bases; bases outside gene matches: 18. Based on the CDR3 plus reference TRBV19 and TRBJ1-2, the full variable domain is DGGITQSPKYLFRKEGQNVTLSCEQNLNHDAMYWYRQDPGQGLRLIYYSQIVNDFQKGDIAEGYSVSREKKESFPLTVTSAQKNPTAFYLCASTLLLLTGGKNGYTFGSGTRLTVV.

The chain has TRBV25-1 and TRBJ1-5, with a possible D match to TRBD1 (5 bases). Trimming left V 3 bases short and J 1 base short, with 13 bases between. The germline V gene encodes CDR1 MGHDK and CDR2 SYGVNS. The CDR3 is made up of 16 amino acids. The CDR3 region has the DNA TGTGCCAGCAGTGATCCCCTATACAGGAGCAATCAGCCCCAGCATTTT. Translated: CASSDPLYRSNQPQHF.

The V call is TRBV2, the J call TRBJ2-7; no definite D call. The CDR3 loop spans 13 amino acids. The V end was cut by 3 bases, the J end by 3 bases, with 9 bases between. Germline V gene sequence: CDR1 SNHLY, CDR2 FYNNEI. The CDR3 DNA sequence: TGTGCCAGCAGTGAGCGGATCTACTACGAGCAGTACTTC. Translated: CASSERIYYEQYF.

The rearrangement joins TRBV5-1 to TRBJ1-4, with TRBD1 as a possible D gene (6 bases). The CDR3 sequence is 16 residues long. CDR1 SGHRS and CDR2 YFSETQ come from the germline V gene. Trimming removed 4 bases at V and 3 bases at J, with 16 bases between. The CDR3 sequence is CASSMLQTGPNEKLFF. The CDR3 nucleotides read TGCGCCAGCAGCATGCTTCAGACAGGTCCTAATGAAAAACTGTTTTTT.

In DNA form, the CDR3 reads TGTGCCAGCAGCGGACAGTTAAACACTGAAGCTTTCTTT. Translated, it gives CASSGQLNTEAFF. This sequence joins TRBV7-9 and TRBJ1-1; possibly TRBD1 for D (6 bases). This CDR3 spans 13 amino acids. Germline-derived CDR1 and CDR2 are SEHNR and FQNEAQ (reference sequence). The V and J ends lost 5 bases and 2 bases respectively, with 9 bases between them.

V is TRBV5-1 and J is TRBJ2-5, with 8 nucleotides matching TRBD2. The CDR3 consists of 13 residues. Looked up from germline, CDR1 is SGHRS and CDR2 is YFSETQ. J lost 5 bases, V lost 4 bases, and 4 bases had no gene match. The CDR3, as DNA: TGCGCCAGCAGCCCCCGGGGGGGGGAGACCCAGTACTTC. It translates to CASSPRGGETQYF.

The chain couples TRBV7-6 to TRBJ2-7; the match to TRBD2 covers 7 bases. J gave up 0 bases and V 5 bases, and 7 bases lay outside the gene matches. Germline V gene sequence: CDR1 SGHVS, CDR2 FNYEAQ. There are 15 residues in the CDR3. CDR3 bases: TGTGCCAGCAGCGACACGGGACTAAGCTCCTACGAGCAGTACTTC. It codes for CASSDTGLSSYEQYF.

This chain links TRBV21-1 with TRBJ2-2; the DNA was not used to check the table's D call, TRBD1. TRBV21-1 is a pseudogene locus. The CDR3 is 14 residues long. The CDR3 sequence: CAGDRPKGSGELFF. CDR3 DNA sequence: TGTGCCGGTGACAGGCCAAAGGGTTCCGGGGAGCTGTTTTTT.

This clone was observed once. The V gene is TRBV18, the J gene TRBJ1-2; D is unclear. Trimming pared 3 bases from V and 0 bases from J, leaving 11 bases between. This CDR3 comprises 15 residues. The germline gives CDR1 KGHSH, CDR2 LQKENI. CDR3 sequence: CASSPKSTPNYGYTF. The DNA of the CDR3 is TGTGCCAGCTCACCTAAATCGACACCTAACTATGGCTACACCTTC. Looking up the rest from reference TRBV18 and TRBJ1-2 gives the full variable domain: NAGVMQNPRHLVRRRGQEARLRCSPMKGHSHVYWYRQLPEEGLKFMVYLQKENIIDESGMPKERFSAEFPKEGPSILRIQQVVRGDSAAYFCASSPKSTPNYGYTFGSGTRLTVV.

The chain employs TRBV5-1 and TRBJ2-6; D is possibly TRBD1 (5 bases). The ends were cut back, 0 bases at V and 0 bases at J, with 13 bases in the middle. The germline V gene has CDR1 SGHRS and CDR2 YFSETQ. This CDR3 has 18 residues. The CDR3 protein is CASSLVVQGSSGANVLTF. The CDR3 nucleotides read TGCGCCAGCAGCTTGGTCGTTCAGGGTTCCTCTGGGGCCAACGTCCTGACTTTC.

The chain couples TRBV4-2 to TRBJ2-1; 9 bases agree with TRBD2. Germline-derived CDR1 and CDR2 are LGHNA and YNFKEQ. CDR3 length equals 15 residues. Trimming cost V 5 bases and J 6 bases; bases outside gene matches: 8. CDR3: CASSDGSGGFNEQFF. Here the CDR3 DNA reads TGTGCCAGCAGCGACGGTAGCGGGGGTTTCAATGAGCAGTTCTTC.

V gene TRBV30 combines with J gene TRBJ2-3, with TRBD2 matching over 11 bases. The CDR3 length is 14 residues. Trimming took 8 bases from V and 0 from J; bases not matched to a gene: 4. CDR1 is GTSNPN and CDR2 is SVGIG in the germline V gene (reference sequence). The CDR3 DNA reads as TGTGCCGGGGGACTAGCGGACAGCACAGATACGCAGTATTTT. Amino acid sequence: CAGGLADSTDTQYF.

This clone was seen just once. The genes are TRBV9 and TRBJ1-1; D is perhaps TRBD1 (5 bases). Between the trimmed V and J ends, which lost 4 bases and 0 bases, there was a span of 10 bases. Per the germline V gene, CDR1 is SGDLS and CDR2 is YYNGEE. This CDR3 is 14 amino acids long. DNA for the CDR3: TGTGCCAGCAGCCTCGGGGGGGTGAACACTGAAGCTTTCTTT. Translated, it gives CASSLGGVNTEAFF.

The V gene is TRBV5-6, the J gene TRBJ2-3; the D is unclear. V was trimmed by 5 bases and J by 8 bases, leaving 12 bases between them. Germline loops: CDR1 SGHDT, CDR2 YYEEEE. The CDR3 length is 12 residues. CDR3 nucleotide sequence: TGTGCCAGCAGTTCCCCAGGTTCTACGCAGTATTTT. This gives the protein CASSSPGSTQYF.

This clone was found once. The chain's CDR3 is CASSLSGGKGSYEQYF. In DNA, the CDR3 is TGTGCCAGCAGTTTATCTGGCGGGAAGGGGAGTTACGAGCAGTACTTC. This chain connects TRBV27 to TRBJ2-7; TRBD2 might be the D (6 bases). V gave up 0 bases and J gave up 4 bases, with 16 bases separating them. This CDR3 comprises 16 residues. Germline-derived CDR1 and CDR2 are MNHEY and SMNVEV (reference sequence).

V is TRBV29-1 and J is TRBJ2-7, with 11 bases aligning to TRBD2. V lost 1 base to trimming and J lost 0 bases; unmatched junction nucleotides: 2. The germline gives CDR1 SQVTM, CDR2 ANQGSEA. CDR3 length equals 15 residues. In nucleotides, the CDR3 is TGCAGCGTTGAAGGGGGGACTAGCGGCTCCTACGAGCAGTACTTC. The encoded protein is CSVEGGTSGSYEQYF.

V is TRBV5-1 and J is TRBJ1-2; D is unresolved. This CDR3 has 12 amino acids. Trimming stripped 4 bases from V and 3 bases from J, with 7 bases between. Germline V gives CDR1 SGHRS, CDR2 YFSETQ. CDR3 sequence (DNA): TGCGCCAGCAGCCTAAACGACTATGGCTACACCTTC. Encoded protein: CASSLNDYGYTF.

CDR3 amino acids: CASSLAQAGGNTGELFF. The CDR3, as DNA: TGTGCCAGCAGCTTAGCGCAGGCGGGGGGGAACACCGGGGAGCTGTTTTTT. This chain joins TRBV7-2 and TRBJ2-2; 8 bases are a match to TRBD2. The CDR3 loop spans 17 amino acids. Germline V gene sequence: CDR1 SGHTA, CDR2 FQGNSA. Trimming took 0 bases from V and 1 from J; bases not matched to a gene: 4.

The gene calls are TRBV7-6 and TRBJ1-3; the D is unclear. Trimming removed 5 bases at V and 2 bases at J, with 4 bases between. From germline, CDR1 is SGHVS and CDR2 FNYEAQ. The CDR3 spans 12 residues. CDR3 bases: TGTGCCAGCAGCCCTCCTGGAAACACCATATATTTT. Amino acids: CASSPPGNTIYF.

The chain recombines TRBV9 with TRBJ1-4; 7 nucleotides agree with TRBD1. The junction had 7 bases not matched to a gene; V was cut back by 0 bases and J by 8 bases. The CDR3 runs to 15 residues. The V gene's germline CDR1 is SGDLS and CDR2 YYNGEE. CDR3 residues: CASSVEGGLGEKLFF. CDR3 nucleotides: TGTGCCAGCAGCGTAGAAGGGGGCCTAGGGGAAAAACTGTTTTTT.

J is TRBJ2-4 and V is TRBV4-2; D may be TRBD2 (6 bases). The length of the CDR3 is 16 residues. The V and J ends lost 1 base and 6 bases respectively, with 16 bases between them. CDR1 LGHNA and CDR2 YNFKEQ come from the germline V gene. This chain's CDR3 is CASSQGRGPPGNIQYF. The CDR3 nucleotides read TGTGCCAGCAGCCAAGGGCGGGGCCCCCCTGGAAACATTCAGTACTTC.

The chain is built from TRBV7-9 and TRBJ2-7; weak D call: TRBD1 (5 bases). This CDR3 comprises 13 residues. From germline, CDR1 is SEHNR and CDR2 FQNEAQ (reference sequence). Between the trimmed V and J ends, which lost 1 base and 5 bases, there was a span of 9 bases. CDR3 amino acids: CASSLGGIDEQYF. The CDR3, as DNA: TGTGCCAGCAGCTTAGGGGGCATAGACGAGCAGTACTTC.